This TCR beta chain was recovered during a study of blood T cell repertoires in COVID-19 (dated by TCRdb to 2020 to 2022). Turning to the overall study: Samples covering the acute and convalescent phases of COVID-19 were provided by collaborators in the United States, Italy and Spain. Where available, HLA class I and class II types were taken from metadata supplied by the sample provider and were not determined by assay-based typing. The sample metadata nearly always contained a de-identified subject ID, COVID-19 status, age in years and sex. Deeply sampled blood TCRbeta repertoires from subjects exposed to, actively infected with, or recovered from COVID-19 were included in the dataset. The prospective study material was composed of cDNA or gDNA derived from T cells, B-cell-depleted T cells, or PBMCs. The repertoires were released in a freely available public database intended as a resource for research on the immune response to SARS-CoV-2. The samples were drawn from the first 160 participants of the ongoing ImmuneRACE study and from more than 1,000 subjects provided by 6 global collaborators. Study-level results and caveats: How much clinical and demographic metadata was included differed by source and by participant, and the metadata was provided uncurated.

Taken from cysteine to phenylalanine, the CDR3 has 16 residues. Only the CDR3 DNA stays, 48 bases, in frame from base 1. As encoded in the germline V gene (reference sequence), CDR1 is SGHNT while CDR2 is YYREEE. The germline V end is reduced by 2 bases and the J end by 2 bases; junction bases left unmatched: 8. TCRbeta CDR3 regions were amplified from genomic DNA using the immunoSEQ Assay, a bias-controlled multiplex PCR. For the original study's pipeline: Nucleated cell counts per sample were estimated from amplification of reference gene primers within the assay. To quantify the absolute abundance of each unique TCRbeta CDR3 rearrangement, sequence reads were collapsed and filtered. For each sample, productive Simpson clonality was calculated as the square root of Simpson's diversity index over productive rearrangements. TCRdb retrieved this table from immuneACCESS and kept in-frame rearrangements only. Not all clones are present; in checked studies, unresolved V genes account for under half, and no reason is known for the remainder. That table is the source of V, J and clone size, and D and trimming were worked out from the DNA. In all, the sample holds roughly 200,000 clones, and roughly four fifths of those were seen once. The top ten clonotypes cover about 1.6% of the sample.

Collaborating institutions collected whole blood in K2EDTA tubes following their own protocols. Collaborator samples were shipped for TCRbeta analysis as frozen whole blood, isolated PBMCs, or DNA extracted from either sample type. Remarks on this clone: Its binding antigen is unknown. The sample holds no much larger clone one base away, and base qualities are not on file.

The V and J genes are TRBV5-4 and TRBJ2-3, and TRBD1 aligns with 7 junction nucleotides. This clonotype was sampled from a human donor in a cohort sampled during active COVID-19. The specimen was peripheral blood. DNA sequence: TGTGCCAGCAGCTTCGGACAGGAGAGGTCCACAGATACGCAGTATTTT. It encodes CASSFGQERSTDTQYF.